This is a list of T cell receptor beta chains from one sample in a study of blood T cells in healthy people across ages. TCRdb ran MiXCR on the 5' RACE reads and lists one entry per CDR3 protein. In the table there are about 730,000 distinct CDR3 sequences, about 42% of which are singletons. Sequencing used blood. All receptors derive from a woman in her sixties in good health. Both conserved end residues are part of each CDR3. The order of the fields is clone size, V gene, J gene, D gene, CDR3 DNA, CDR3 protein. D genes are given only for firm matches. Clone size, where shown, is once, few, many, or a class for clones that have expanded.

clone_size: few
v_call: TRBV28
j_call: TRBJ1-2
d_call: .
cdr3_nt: TGTGCCAGCAGTTTATCAAAGGGCTTTAACTATGGCTACACCTTC
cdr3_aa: CASSLSKGFNYGYTF

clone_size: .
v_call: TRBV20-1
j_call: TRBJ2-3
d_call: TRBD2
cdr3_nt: TGCAGTGCTAGATTGGGGACTAGCGGGGGGGCAGATACGCAGTATTTT
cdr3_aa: CSARLGTSGGADTQYF

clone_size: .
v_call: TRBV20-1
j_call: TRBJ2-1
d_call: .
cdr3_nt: TGCAGTGCTAAAAGAAAGTGGGGGATCGGGGACTTATTTTGCAATGAGCAGTTCTTC
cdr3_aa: CSAKRKWGIGDLFCNEQFF

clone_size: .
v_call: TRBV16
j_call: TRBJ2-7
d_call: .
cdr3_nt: TGTGCCAGCAGCCAATCTGGCTCGCTCTCCTACGAGCAGTACTTC
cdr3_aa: CASSQSGSLSYEQYF

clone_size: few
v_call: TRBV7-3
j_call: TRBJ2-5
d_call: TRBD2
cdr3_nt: TGTGCCAGCAGCTTAGAGCGGGGGGGTGTTGAGACCCAGTACTTC
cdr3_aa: CASSLERGGVETQYF

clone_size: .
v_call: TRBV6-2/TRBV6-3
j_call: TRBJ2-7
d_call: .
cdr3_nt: TGTGCCAGCAACCCGAGGCAGCCCTCCTACGAGCAGTACTTC
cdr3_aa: CASNPRQPSYEQYF

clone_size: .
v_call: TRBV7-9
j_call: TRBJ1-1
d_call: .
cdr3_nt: TGTGCCAGCAGCTTAGAGGGTGGCAGGGGCGACACTGAAGCTTTCTTT
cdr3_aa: CASSLEGGRGDTEAFF

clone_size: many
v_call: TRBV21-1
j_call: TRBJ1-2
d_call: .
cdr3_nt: TGTGCCAGCAGCAACGGGACACGCAGTGGGGTCTATGGCTACACCTTC
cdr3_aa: CASSNGTRSGVYGYTF

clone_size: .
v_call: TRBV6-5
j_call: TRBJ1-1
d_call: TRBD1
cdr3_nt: TGTGCCAGCACCCGGACAGGGGGCTACACTGAAGCTTTCTTT
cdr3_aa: CASTRTGGYTEAFF

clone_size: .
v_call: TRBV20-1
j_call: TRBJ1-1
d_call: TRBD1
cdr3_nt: TGCAGCGCTAGAGACATCAACAGGGGGAACACTGAACCTTTCTTT
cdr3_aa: CSARDINRGNTEPFF

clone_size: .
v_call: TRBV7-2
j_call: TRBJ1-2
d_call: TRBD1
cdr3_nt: TGTGCCAGCAGCTTAGAGGGGGGGACAGGGGGAGGCTACACCTTC
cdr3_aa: CASSLEGGTGGGYTF

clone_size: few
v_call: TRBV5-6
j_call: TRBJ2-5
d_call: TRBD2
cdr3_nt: TGTGCCAGCAGCTTACCCCAGACTAGCAGAGAGACCCAGTACTTC
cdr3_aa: CASSLPQTSRETQYF

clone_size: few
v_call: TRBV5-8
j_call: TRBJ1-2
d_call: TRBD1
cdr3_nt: TGTGCCAGCAGGGCCGGGACAGAGTCCTCCTACACCTTC
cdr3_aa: CASRAGTESSYTF

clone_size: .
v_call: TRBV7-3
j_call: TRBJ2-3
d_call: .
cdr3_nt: TGTGCCAGCAGCGACGGGTTCGCAGATACGCAGTATTTT
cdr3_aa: CASSDGFADTQYF

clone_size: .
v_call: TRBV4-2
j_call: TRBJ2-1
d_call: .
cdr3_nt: TGTGCCAGCAGCCAAGAAACGGGGGGCATGTTCTTC
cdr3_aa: CASSQETGGMFF

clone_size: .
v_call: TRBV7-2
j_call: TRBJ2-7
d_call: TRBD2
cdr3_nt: TGTGCCAGCAGCTTAGTTGGCGGGAGGGCCTACAATGAGCAGTACTTC
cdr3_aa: CASSLVGGRAYNEQYF

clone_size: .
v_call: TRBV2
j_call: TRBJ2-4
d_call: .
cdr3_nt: TGTGCCAGCAGTGATACACTCCAAAACATTCAGTACTTC
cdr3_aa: CASSDTLQNIQYF

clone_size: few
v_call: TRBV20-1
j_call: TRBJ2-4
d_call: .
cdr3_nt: TGCAGTGCCCTGGACTTGGACATTCAGTACTTC
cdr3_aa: CSALDLDIQYF

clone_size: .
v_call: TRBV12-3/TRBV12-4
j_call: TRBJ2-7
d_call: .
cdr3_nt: TGTGCCAGCAATACAATCGGGGGTAGCTCCTACGAGCAGTACTTC
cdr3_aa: CASNTIGGSSYEQYF

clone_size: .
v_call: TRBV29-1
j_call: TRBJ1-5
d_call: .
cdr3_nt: TGCAGCGTTGGGGAGGGGATAGGGGGGCAGCCCCAGCATTTT
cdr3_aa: CSVGEGIGGQPQHF

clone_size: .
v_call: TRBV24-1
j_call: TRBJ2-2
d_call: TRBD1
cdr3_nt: TGTGCCACCAGTGAAGGGGACAGGGACACCGGGGAGCTGTTTTTT
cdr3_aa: CATSEGDRDTGELFF

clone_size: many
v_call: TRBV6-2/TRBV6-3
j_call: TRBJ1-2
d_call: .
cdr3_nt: TGTGCCAGCACCGGGACGGCCTTCGGAGATGGCTACACCTTC
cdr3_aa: CASTGTAFGDGYTF

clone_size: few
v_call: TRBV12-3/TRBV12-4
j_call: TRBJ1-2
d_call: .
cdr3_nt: TGTGCCAGCAGTTACCGGGACCAATTGAGTGGCTACACCTTC
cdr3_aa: CASSYRDQLSGYTF

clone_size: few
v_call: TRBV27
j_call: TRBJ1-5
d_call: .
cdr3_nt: TGTGCCAGCAGTTTGGGTCGGAGTTGGCACAATCAGCCCCAGCATTTT
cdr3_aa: CASSLGRSWHNQPQHF

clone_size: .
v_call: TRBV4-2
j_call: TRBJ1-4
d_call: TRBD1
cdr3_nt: TGTGCCAGCAGCTACCGGGACAGGGGAACAACTAATGAAAAACTGTTTTTT
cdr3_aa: CASSYRDRGTTNEKLFF

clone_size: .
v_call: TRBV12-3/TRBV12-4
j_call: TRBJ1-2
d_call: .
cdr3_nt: TGTGCCAGCAATGCAGGACTGGGGGATGGCTACACCTTC
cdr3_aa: CASNAGLGDGYTF

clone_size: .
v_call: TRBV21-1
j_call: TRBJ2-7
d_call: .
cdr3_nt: TGTGCCAGCAGCAAAGCGTGTGGGACAGGGGGACTAAATTCCTACAATGAGCAGTACTTC
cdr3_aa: CASSKACGTGGLNSYNEQYF

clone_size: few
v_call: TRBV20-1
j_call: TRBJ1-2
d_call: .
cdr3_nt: TGCAGTGCTTCAGGCAGGGCGCTCTATGGCTACACCTTC
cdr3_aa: CSASGRALYGYTF

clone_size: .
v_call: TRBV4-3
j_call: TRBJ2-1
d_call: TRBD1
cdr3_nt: TGCGCCAGCAGCCAAGATCTGTTTCCAGACAGGGGCTTGAATGAGCAGTTCTTC
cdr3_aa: CASSQDLFPDRGLNEQFF

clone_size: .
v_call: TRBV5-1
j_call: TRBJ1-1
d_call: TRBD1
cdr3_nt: TGCGCCAGCAGCATCGGACAGGGGGAGGCTGAAGCTTTCTTT
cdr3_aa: CASSIGQGEAEAFF

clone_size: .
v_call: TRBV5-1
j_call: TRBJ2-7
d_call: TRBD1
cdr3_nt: TGCGCCAGCAAGGGGACAGCCGATTACGAGCAGTACTTC
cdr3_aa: CASKGTADYEQYF

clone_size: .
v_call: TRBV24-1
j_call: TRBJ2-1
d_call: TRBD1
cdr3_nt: TGTGCCACCAGTGATGAGGGACAGGGGATAAACGTGCAGTTCTTC
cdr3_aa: CATSDEGQGINVQFF

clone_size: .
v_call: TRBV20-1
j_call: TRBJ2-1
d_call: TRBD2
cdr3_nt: TGCAGTGCTTTTGATAGGCGGGGGAGCTCCTACAATGAGCAGTTCTTC
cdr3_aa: CSAFDRRGSSYNEQFF

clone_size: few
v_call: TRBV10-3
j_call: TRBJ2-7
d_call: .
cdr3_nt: TGTGCCATCATTAGCGGCCTAACCTACGAGCAGTACTTC
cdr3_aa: CAIISGLTYEQYF

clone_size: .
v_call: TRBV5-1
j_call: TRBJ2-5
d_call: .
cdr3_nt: TGCGCCAGCAGCTTAGGAGCGGCCTTACAAGAGACCCAGTACTTC
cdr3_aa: CASSLGAALQETQYF

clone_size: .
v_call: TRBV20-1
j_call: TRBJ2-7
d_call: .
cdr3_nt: TGCAGTGTCCCACTTCTGGGCAGCGCCTACAATGAGCAGTACTTC
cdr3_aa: CSVPLLGSAYNEQYF

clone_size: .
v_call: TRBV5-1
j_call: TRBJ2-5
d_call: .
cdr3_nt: TGCGCCAGCTGCATTCCCCACGGGCTTCAGCAAGAGACCCAGTACTTC
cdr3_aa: CASCIPHGLQQETQYF

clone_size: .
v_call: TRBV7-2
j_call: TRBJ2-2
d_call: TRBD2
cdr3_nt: TGTGCCAGCAGCCCAACTGCGGGAGGCCTCACCGGGGAGCTGTTTTTT
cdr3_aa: CASSPTAGGLTGELFF

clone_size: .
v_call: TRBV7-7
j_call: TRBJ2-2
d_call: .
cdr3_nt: TGTGCCAGCAGCGTAGTGGGCCTTCACGGGGAGCTGTTTTTT
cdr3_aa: CASSVVGLHGELFF

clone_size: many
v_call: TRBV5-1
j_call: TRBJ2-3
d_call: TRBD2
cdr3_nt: TGCGCCAGCAGCTTGGGACTAGCGGGATTAGATACGCAGTATTTT
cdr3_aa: CASSLGLAGLDTQYF

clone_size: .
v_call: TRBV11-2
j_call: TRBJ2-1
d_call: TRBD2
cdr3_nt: TGTGCCAGCAGCTTAGCGTCTAGCGGGAGGGCCTTAGTTCAGTTCTTC
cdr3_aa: CASSLASSGRALVQFF

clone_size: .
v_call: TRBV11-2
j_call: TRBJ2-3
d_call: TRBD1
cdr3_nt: TGTGCCAGCAGCACTCCGGGACAGGATCCAAGTACGCAGTATTTT
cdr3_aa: CASSTPGQDPSTQYF

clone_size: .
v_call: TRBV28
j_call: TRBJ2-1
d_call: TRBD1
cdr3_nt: TGTGCCAGCAGTTCCCAGGGGGCGGGGTACAATGAGCAGTTCTTC
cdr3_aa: CASSSQGAGYNEQFF

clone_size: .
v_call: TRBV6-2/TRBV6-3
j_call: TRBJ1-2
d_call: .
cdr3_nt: TGTGCCAGCAGTTACACCCGGGACCCCACGTCTGGCTACACCTTC
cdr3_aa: CASSYTRDPTSGYTF